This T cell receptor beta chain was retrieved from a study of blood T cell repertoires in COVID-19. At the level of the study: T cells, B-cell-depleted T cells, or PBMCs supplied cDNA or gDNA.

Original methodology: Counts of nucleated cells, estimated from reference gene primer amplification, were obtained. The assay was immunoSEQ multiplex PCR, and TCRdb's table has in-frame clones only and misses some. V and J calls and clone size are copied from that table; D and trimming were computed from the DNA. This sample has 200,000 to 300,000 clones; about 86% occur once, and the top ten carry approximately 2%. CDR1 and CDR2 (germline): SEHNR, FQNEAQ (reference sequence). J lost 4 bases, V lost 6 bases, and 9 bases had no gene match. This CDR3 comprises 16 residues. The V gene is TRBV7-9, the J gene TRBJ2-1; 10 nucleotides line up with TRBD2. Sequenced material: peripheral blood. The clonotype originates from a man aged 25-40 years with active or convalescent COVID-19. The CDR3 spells CASRRGGLADYNEQFF. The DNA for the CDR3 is TGTGCCAGCAGACGAGGCGGACTAGCGGATTACAATGAGCAGTTCTTC.